This is a list of T cell receptor beta chains from one sample in a study of T-cell reconstitution after alpha-beta-depleted transplantation in children. TCRdb fed the PCR reads into MiXCR, producing one record per CDR3 protein. This sample has approximately 490,000 distinct CDR3 sequences, with 10% found just once. The material sequenced was PBMCs, taken before TCRalphabeta/CD19-depleted stem cell transplant. These receptors were collected from a child aged 2-15 years with inherited bone marrow failure, due to receive a stem cell transplant. Each CDR3 is given with its conserved first and last residue. Each record gives: CDR3 protein, CDR3 DNA, clone size, J gene, V gene, D gene. A D gene is named only where the DNA matches it firmly. Clone size appears in some rows only: once, few, many, or a class for an expanded clone.

CASSLKTRQGRETQYF TGTGCCAGCAGCTTAAAGACCCGACAGGGAAGGGAGACCCAGTACTTC many TRBJ2-5 TRBV7-9 TRBD1
CASSTQGNTEAFF TGTGCCAGTAGTACGCAGGGGAACACTGAAGCTTTCTTT many TRBJ1-1 TRBV19 -
CASSYLSRDLHYGYTF TGTGCCAGCAGTTACCTCAGCCGTGACCTTCACTATGGCTACACCTTC many TRBJ1-2 TRBV6-5 -
CASSLFPGSSYNEQFF TGTGCCAGCAGCTTATTCCCCGGGAGCTCCTACAATGAGCAGTTCTTC many TRBJ2-1 TRBV11-2 -
CTSLQQWLAMFYEQYF TGCACCAGCCTGCAGCAGTGGCTAGCGATGTTCTACGAGCAGTACTTC - TRBJ2-7 TRBV1 -
CASSLSLTQETQYF TGTGCCAGCAGCTTAAGCCTAACCCAAGAGACCCAGTACTTC few TRBJ2-5 TRBV7-8 -
CASSPTLGASEKLFF TGTGCCAGCAGCCCTACCTTGGGGGCCAGTGAAAAACTGTTTTTT - TRBJ1-4 TRBV5-6 -
CASSPDRVEYF TGTGCCAGCAGTCCCGACAGGGTAGAGTATTTT many TRBJ2-3 TRBV12-3/TRBV12-4 TRBD1
CSARVAGSYEQYF TGCAGTGCTAGGGTAGCGGGATCCTACGAGCAGTACTTC many TRBJ2-7 TRBV20-1 TRBD2
CASSWRTSGTQYF TGTGCCAGCAGTTGGCGGACTAGCGGGACCCAGTACTTC many TRBJ2-5 TRBV27 TRBD2
CASTALGSRGTQYF TGTGCCAGCACCGCGTTGGGTTCCCGGGGCACGCAGTATTTT many TRBJ2-3 TRBV12-3/TRBV12-4 -
CASAWGAGDSYEQYF TGCGCCAGCGCCTGGGGAGCGGGAGACTCCTACGAGCAGTACTTC many TRBJ2-7 TRBV5-1 TRBD2
CASDKGQGTEAFF TGCGCCAGCGATAAAGGACAGGGGACTGAAGCTTTCTTT many TRBJ1-1 TRBV10-2 TRBD1
CASRRTGLTLAAFF TGTGCCAGCAGGCGGACAGGGCTTACTTTGGCGGCTTTCTTT many TRBJ1-1 TRBV27 TRBD1
CASSLAGVSNIQYF TGTGCCAGCAGTTTGGCGGGGGTTTCAAACATTCAGTACTTC many TRBJ2-4 TRBV12-3/TRBV12-4 TRBD2
CASSMSQGAIIEQFF TGTGCCAGTAGTATGAGTCAGGGGGCGATAATTGAGCAGTTCTTC - TRBJ2-1 TRBV19 TRBD1
CAGRRTRTDTQYF TGTGCCGGCAGACGGACGCGCACAGATACGCAGTATTTT - TRBJ2-3 TRBV2 -
CASSWSDEQYF TGTGCCAGCAGCTGGAGCGACGAGCAGTACTTC many TRBJ2-7 TRBV12-3/TRBV12-4 -
CSVEDLRQGANEQFF TGCAGCGTTGAAGATCTTCGGCAGGGGGCTAATGAGCAGTTCTTC many TRBJ2-1 TRBV29-1 TRBD1
CASSLALVGAETQYF TGCGCCAGCAGCTTGGCCTTGGTGGGCGCGGAGACCCAGTACTTC many TRBJ2-5 TRBV5-1 -
CSASTLGVLNTEAFF TGCAGTGCTAGTACGTTAGGCGTATTGAACACTGAAGCTTTCTTT - TRBJ1-1 TRBV20-1 -
CASSGLAPSYEQYF TGTGCCAGCAGCGGACTAGCGCCTTCCTACGAGCAGTACTTC many TRBJ2-7 TRBV7-8 TRBD2
CASSLSVLGTEAFF TGCGCCAGCAGCTTGTCCGTCCTAGGGACTGAAGCTTTCTTT many TRBJ1-1 TRBV5-1 -
CASSFHLGGGTEAFF TGTGCCAGCAGTTTTCACCTGGGGGGGGGCACTGAAGCTTTCTTT - TRBJ1-1 TRBV12-3/TRBV12-4 -
CASSLVRDGAYEQYF TGCGCCAGCAGCTTGGTCCGGGACGGAGCCTACGAGCAGTACTTC many TRBJ2-7 TRBV5-1 -
CASSFTGGRYEQFF TGTGCCAGCAGTTTTACGGGAGGGCGGTATGAGCAGTTCTTC many TRBJ2-1 TRBV12-3/TRBV12-4 TRBD2
CASSPAGPGVDTQYF TGTGCCAGCAGCCCAGCGGGGCCAGGGGTGGATACGCAGTATTTT many TRBJ2-3 TRBV7-2 -
CASSLPLGDNYGYTF TGTGCCAGCAGCTTGCCTCTTGGAGATAACTATGGCTACACCTTC many TRBJ1-2 TRBV5-6 -
CASSQAGQGNTIYF TGCGCCAGCAGCCAAGCGGGACAAGGAAACACCATATATTTT many TRBJ1-3 TRBV4-1 -
CASSPKGAGGPRNEQFF TGTGCCAGCAGCCCCAAGGGGGCGGGAGGGCCGCGGAATGAGCAGTTCTTC many TRBJ2-1 TRBV7-9 TRBD2
CASSLAGTSASYNEQFF TGCGCCAGCAGCTTGGCCGGGACTAGCGCCTCCTACAATGAGCAGTTCTTC many TRBJ2-1 TRBV5-1 TRBD2